The 32 T cell receptor beta chains listed next were all sequenced from one sample in a study of human T cells and chemical hapten exposure. The time point here: patch test 2, 6 weeks after DPC sensitization. Treatment of the sample: therapeutic diphenylcyclopropenone sensitization with weekly scalp DPC. In TCRdb, the RACE reads were re-called with MiXCR into one record per CDR3 protein. The data contain under 450,000 distinct CDR3 sequences, around 6% of them seen just once; the ten biggest clones take up around 6%. The source material was whole blood, sampled in connection with sensitization to the hapten diphenylcyclopropenone (DPC). The receptors here all came from a woman under 30 with alopecia areata. Some clones in this sample may be carry-over from other donors' samples.

A few counts support this clonotype. This chain links TRBV6-2 or TRBV6-3 with TRBJ1-2; D not resolved. Per the germline V gene, CDR1 is MNHEY and CDR2 is SVGEGT. V was shortened by 0 bases and J by 4 bases, with 18 bases between the two germline ends. CDR3 size: 17 residues. The CDR3 is CASSYSAPGGGSYGYTF. As DNA, the CDR3 is TGTGCCAGCAGTTACTCGGCCCCGGGCGGAGGGAGCTATGGCTACACCTTC.

In its sample, this clonotype was seen many times. V is TRBV5-1 and J is TRBJ1-3; TRBD1 aligns across 7 bases. CDR3 size: 15 residues. The J segment lost 4 bases and the V segment lost 2 bases, leaving 6 bases of the junction unmatched. Germline values: CDR1 SGHRS, CDR2 YFSETQ. CDR3 coding DNA: TGCGCCAGCAGCTTAACAGGGGACCGCGGAAACACCATATATTTT. Protein: CASSLTGDRGNTIYF.

This clonotype appeared many times. This chain uses TRBV9 with TRBJ2-3, with D uncertain. The CDR3 has 11 residues. Germline lookup yields CDR1 SGDLS and CDR2 YYNGEE. Deletions cut 4 bases from V and 6 bases from J, with 6 bases between. The CDR3 reads CASSIGDTQYF. The DNA of the CDR3 is TGTGCCAGCAGCATAGGGGATACGCAGTATTTT. The full variable domain, rest sourced from reference TRBV9 and TRBJ2-3, is DSGVTQTPKHLITATGQRVTLRCSPRSGDLSVYWYQQSLDQGLQFLIQYYNGEERAKGNILERFSAQQFPDLHSELNLSSLELGDSALYFCASSIGDTQYFGPGTRLTVL.

The rearrangement links TRBV6-2 or TRBV6-3 to TRBJ2-1; maybe TRBD2 (6 bases). V was clipped by 11 bases and J by 0 bases, with 8 bases between them. The length of the CDR3 is 12 residues. CDR1 MNHEY and CDR2 SVGEGT come from the germline V gene. The CDR3 coding sequence is TGTGCCGCGGGAAGCTCCTACAATGAGCAGTTCTTC. As protein: CAAGSSYNEQFF.

This clonotype was picked up many times. The chain is built from TRBV20-1 and TRBJ1-2; 8 bases match TRBD1. Looked up from germline, CDR1 is DFQATT and CDR2 is SNEGSKA (reference sequence). The J segment lost 3 bases and the V segment lost 5 bases, leaving 5 bases of the junction unmatched. This CDR3 is built from 13 residues. The CDR3 coding sequence is TGCAGTGCTTCGCGGACAGGGTACTATGGCTACACCTTC. It yields the protein CSASRTGYYGYTF.

This clonotype was counted between two and nine times. This chain uses TRBV6-2 or TRBV6-3 with TRBJ1-5; 7 nucleotides line up with TRBD1. The V segment lost 5 bases and the J segment 1 base; nucleotides outside the gene matches: 8. This CDR3 contains 16 residues. In germline, CDR1 is MNHEY, CDR2 SVGEGT. The chain's CDR3 is CASSPGGTYSNQPQHF. The CDR3 DNA is TGTGCCAGCAGTCCAGGGGGGACGTACAGCAATCAGCCCCAGCATTTT.

In its sample, this clonotype was seen many times. The V gene is TRBV7-2, the J gene TRBJ1-1, with D perhaps matching TRBD1 (6 bases). CDR1 is SGHTA, CDR2 FQGNSA, per germline. V was shortened by 3 bases and J by 4 bases, with 9 bases between the two germline ends. This CDR3 is 13 amino acids long. DNA for the CDR3: TGTGCCAGCAGCTTCGGACAGTTCACTGAAGCTTTCTTT. Residues: CASSFGQFTEAFF.

This clonotype was recorded many times. The rearrangement links TRBV6-5 to TRBJ1-3; D is uncertain. Trimming took 7 bases from V and 2 from J, leaving 15 bases between them. CDR3 length: 15 amino acids. Germline assignment: CDR1 MNHEY and CDR2 SVGAGI. CDR3 DNA: TGTGCCAGCAACAGACGAGAGGGTACTGGAAACACCATATATTTT. This gives the protein CASNRREGTGNTIYF.

This clonotype was seen ten or more times. The chain carries TRBV27 and TRBJ1-1; D gene uncertain. The CDR3 extends over 13 amino acids. Germline V gene sequence: CDR1 MNHEY, CDR2 SMNVEV (reference sequence). V lost 6 bases and J lost 8, with 16 bases in between. For the CDR3, the DNA is TGTGCCAGCAGCCGCCAGATGACTGGAGAAGCTTTCTTT. It specifies CASSRQMTGEAFF.

The chain carries TRBV5-4 and TRBJ1-1, with no clear D. V lost 4 bases to trimming and J lost 6 bases, with 13 bases between them. There are 13 residues in the CDR3. Germline V gene sequence: CDR1 SGHNT, CDR2 YYREEE (reference sequence). The CDR3 DNA reads as TGTGCCAGCAGCCCCAGAGACCAGGCTGAAGCTTTCTTT. Translation gives CASSPRDQAEAFF. The full variable domain, rest sourced from reference TRBV5-4 and TRBJ1-1, is ETGVTQSPTHLIKTRGQQVTLRCSSQSGHNTVSWYQQALGQGPQFIFQYYREEENGRGNFPPRFSGLQFPNYSSELNVNALELDDSALYLCASSPRDQAEAFFGQGTRLTVV.

In this sample, this clonotype turned up many times. The chain joins TRBV27 to TRBJ1-2; 7 bases align to TRBD1. The germline V gene has CDR1 MNHEY and CDR2 SMNVEV (reference sequence). V dropped 4 bases and J dropped 6; count of bases not matched to a gene: 14. The CDR3 loop spans 16 amino acids. CDR3 protein: CASSSPLQTGHDGYTF. The CDR3 nucleotides read TGTGCCAGCAGTTCCCCTCTTCAGACAGGGCATGATGGCTACACCTTC.

This clonotype was seen repeatedly, ten times or more. J is TRBJ1-2 and V is TRBV29-1; no firm D call. The CDR3 runs 11 residues. The V and J ends lost 7 bases and 3 bases respectively, with 9 bases between them. The V gene's germline CDR1 is SQVTM and CDR2 ANQGSEA. The CDR3 sequence is CSDDLDYGYTF. CDR3 in DNA: TGCAGCGATGATTTGGACTATGGCTACACCTTC.

The genes are TRBV5-1 and TRBJ2-1, with 8 bases lining up with TRBD2. Germline values: CDR1 SGHRS, CDR2 YFSETQ. This CDR3 is built from 14 residues. V trimming: 3 bases; J trimming: 6 bases; junction bases outside the gene matches: 5. The CDR3 coding sequence is TGCGCCAGCAGCTGGGGAACTAGCGGCAATGAGCAGTTCTTC. Amino acids: CASSWGTSGNEQFF.

Ten or more counts support this clonotype. The chain is built from TRBV11-2 and TRBJ2-3; D gene unclear. The length of the CDR3 is 15 residues. V gave up 3 bases and J gave up 2 bases, with 12 bases separating them. CDR1 and CDR2 (germline): SGHAT, FQNNGV. The DNA for the CDR3 is TGTGCCAGCAGCTTCTGGGGTACCCACACAGATACGCAGTATTTT. This translates into CASSFWGTHTDTQYF.

The chain employs TRBV6-6 and TRBJ1-2, with 9 positions matching TRBD1. V gave up 6 bases and J gave up 7 bases; unmatched junction bases: 9. The CDR3 consists of 14 residues. Germline V gene sequence: CDR1 MNHNY, CDR2 SVGAGI (reference sequence). CDR3 nucleotides: TGTGCCAGCAGCCCGAATGAGGACAGGGGTGGCTACACCTTC. Encoded protein: CASSPNEDRGGYTF.

This clonotype was detected only a few times. V gene TRBV18 combines with J gene TRBJ1-2; a possible D gene is TRBD1 (5 bases). The CDR3 covers 14 residues. Trimming took 1 base from V and 6 from J, leaving 12 bases between them. Germline lookup yields CDR1 KGHSH and CDR2 LQKENI. DNA for the CDR3: TGTGCCAGCTCACCACTAGGGACCCTCGATGGCTACACCTTC. This codes for CASSPLGTLDGYTF.

Ten or more counts support this clonotype. The V and J genes are TRBV6-5 and TRBJ1-2; the match to TRBD1 covers 11 bases. Germline lookup yields CDR1 MNHEY and CDR2 SVGAGI. The CDR3 is made up of 16 amino acids. J gave up 4 bases and V 5 bases, and 9 bases lay outside the gene matches. The CDR3 region has the DNA TGTGCCAGCAGTCCCCGAGGACAGGGGGCCGGCTATGGCTACACCTTC. Residues: CASSPRGQGAGYGYTF.

This clonotype has just a few counts. The chain links TRBV28 to TRBJ1-6; D possibly corresponds to TRBD1 (5 bases). The CDR3 extends over 16 amino acids. Trimming stripped 5 bases from V and 4 bases from J, with 15 bases between. Germline CDR1 reads MDHEN; CDR2 reads SYDVKM. CDR3 nucleotide sequence: TGTGCCAGCAGTGTTACCGCCGGGGGATATAATTCACCCCTCCACTTT. Amino acids: CASSVTAGGYNSPLHF.

This clonotype was seen at least ten times. The rearrangement links TRBV12-3 or TRBV12-4 to TRBJ1-6; TRBD1 matches at 7 bases. CDR3 length: 16 amino acids. V lost 6 bases to trimming and J lost 7 bases; unmatched junction nucleotides: 12. The CDR3 bases are TGTGCCAGCAGCTCAGCCCACCAGGGGGGAAATTCACCCCTCCACTTT. This translates into CASSSAHQGGNSPLHF.

This clonotype showed up many times. This chain links TRBV6-2 or TRBV6-3 with TRBJ1-5; D is perhaps TRBD1 (5 bases). The CDR3 loop spans 13 amino acids. V gave up 6 bases and J gave up 5 bases, with 11 bases separating them. The germline gives CDR1 MNHEY, CDR2 SVGEGT. CDR3 nucleotides: TGTGCCAGCAGCTTGACAGAACATCAGCCCCAGCATTTT. It translates to CASSLTEHQPQHF.

This clonotype was seen many times. The chain carries TRBV6-5 and TRBJ1-1, with D hard to call. The V gene lost 6 bases and the J gene lost 6 bases, with 11 bases spanning the gap. The CDR3 spans 12 residues. Germline CDR1 and CDR2: MNHEY and SVGAGI. The CDR3, as DNA: TGTGCCAGCAGCGGTGGGAGGGCTGAAGCTTTCTTT. Translated, it gives CASSGGRAEAFF.

The chain employs TRBV4-2 and TRBJ2-3; 12 nucleotides align to TRBD1. Germline V gene sequence: CDR1 LGHNA, CDR2 YNFKEQ. CDR3 length equals 18 residues. V lost 4 bases to trimming and J lost 4 bases; unmatched junction nucleotides: 12. The CDR3 loop is CASSRSGTGGVGADTQYF. Here the CDR3 DNA reads TGTGCCAGCAGCCGTTCCGGGACAGGGGGCGTAGGCGCAGATACGCAGTATTTT.

This clonotype has a count of ten or more. The rearrangement joins TRBV20-1 to TRBJ2-2; 9 bases fit TRBD1. With 4 bases clipped from V and 6 bases from J, the junction kept 6 bases outside the gene matches. Germline values: CDR1 DFQATT, CDR2 SNEGSKA (reference sequence). CDR3 size: 14 residues. The CDR3 spells CSANRQGGSGELFF. CDR3 nucleotide sequence: TGCAGTGCTAACCGACAGGGGGGCTCCGGGGAGCTGTTTTTT.

This clonotype was detected only a few times. The chain combines TRBV27 with TRBJ2-3; D may be TRBD2 (5 bases). The V gene lost 1 base and the J gene lost 4 bases, with 15 bases spanning the gap. Germline CDR1 and CDR2: MNHEY and SMNVEV (reference sequence). This CDR3 is built from 16 residues. CDR3 residues: CASSLLNIGVPDTQYF. As DNA, the CDR3 is TGTGCCAGCAGTTTATTAAACATCGGGGTCCCAGATACGCAGTATTTT.

This clonotype has a count of ten or more. The V call is TRBV5-4, the J call TRBJ1-2; D might be TRBD1 (5 bases). The CDR3 contains 14 residues. CDR1 and CDR2 from the germline V gene are SGHNT and YYREEE (reference sequence). The germline V and J ends were trimmed by 4 bases and 4 bases, with 14 bases remaining between them. The CDR3 nucleotides read TGTGCCAGCAGCCCCGAGACGGGGCCCTATGGCTACACCTTC. Amino acid sequence: CASSPETGPYGYTF.

This clonotype appeared a few times. V gene TRBV29-1 combines with J gene TRBJ2-5; no clear D gene. CDR1 is SQVTM, CDR2 ANQGSEA, per germline. The CDR3 totals 11 residues. The V and J ends lost 8 bases and 1 base respectively, with 8 bases between them. The CDR3, as DNA: TGCAGCCCCGTGGCCCAAGAGACCCAGTACTTC. Its translation: CSPVAQETQYF.

This clonotype was seen ten or more times. The gene calls are TRBV6-5 and TRBJ2-3, with TRBD2 matching over 7 bases. Germline V gene sequence: CDR1 MNHEY, CDR2 SVGAGI. V lost 0 bases, J lost 1 base, and 7 bases stayed unmatched. The CDR3 is 17 amino acids. The CDR3 loop is CASSYSFGGGGTDTQYF. DNA of the CDR3: TGTGCCAGCAGTTACTCGTTTGGCGGGGGAGGCACAGATACGCAGTATTTT.

This clonotype was recorded at least ten times. The chain has TRBV4-1 and TRBJ1-3; tentatively, D is TRBD1 (6 bases). Per the germline V gene, CDR1 is MGHRA and CDR2 is YSYEKL. V was shortened by 0 bases and J by 0 bases, with 18 bases between the two germline ends. The CDR3 runs 19 residues. The CDR3 reads CASSQDLLRRGYSGNTIYF. CDR3 coding DNA: TGCGCCAGCAGCCAAGATCTTCTCCGGAGGGGGTACTCTGGAAACACCATATATTTT.

The gene calls are TRBV19 and TRBJ2-2; D tentatively reads TRBD1 or TRBD2 (5 bases each). The CDR3 is made up of 15 amino acids. With 2 bases removed from V and 5 bases from J, the gap between germline ends came to 12 bases. The germline V gene encodes CDR1 LNHDA and CDR2 SQIVND (reference sequence). The DNA of the CDR3 is TGTGCCAGTAGTATAAGGAGACAGCGGACCGGGGAGCTGTTTTTT. It codes for CASSIRRQRTGELFF.

This clonotype turned up a few times. V and J are TRBV7-3 and TRBJ2-2; D may correspond to TRBD1 or TRBD2 (6 bases each). CDR3 size: 15 residues. The V gene's germline CDR1 is SGHTA and CDR2 FQGTGA. Trimming removed 2 bases from V and 6 bases from J, with 13 bases in between. The CDR3 DNA reads TGTGCCAGCAGCTTAGATGGACAGCGGGCCGGGGAGCTGTTTTTT. Translation: CASSLDGQRAGELFF.

This clonotype was picked up many times. CDR3 bases: TGCAGTGCTAGATCCTTTACCGGACAGGCGTCCTATGGCTACACCTTC. Protein sequence: CSARSFTGQASYGYTF. This rearrangement joins TRBV20-1 to TRBJ1-2, with 7 bases identical to TRBD1. Trimming at V came to 2 bases and at J to 4 bases, leaving 13 bases not matched to a gene. The CDR3 consists of 16 residues. Germline-derived CDR1 and CDR2 are DFQATT and SNEGSKA (reference sequence).

On this clonotype itself: This clone may be a read error of a much larger clone one base away. The gene calls are TRBV4-2 and TRBJ1-2, with TRBD1 matching 9 bases. In germline, CDR1 is LGHNA, CDR2 YNFKEQ. CDR3 size: 15 residues. The CDR3 DNA is TGTGCCAGCGGCCAAGAAAGAACAGGGGGCAGAGGCTACACCTTC. Amino acids: CASGQERTGGRGYTF.